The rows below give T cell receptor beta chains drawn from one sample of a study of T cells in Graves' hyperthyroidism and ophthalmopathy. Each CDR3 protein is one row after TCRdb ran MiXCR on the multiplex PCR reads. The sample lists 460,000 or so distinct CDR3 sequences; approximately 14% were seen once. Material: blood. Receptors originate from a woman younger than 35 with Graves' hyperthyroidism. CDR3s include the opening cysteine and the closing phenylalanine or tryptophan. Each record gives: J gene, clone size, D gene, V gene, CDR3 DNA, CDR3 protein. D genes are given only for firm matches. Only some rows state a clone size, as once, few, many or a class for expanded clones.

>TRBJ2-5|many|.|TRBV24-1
TGTGCCACCAGTGATTTGGGAGGGGACGAGACCCAGTACTTC
CATSDLGGDETQYF
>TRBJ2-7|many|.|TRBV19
TGTGCCAGTACCCCGACCGGGACAAGAAGGTACGAGCAGTACTTC
CASTPTGTRRYEQYF
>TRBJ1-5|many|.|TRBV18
TGTGCCAGCTCACCGGGGTTTTTACAGCCCCAGCATTTT
CASSPGFLQPQHF
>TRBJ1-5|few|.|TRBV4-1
TGCGCCAGCAGCCAAGATCAGCCTCGTCAGCCCCAGCATTTT
CASSQDQPRQPQHF
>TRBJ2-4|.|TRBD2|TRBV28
TGTGCCAGCAGTTTAATTGGGCGGGAGGACCTCAAAAACATTCAGTACTTC
CASSLIGREDLKNIQYF
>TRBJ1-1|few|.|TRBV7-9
TGTGCCAGCACCAACGGCGCTGTCGGTGAAGCTTTCTTT
CASTNGAVGEAFF
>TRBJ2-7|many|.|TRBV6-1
TGTGCCAGCAGTGAACGTGGGGGGCTCAGCTCCTACGAGCAGTACTTC
CASSERGGLSSYEQYF
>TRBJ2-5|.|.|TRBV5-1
TGCGCCAGCAGCCTGGGACCCAACCGAGCGGAGACCCAGTACTTC
CASSLGPNRAETQYF
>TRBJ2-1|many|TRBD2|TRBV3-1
TGTGCCAGCAGCCAAGTGGGCGGGACTAAATACAATGAGCAGTTCTTC
CASSQVGGTKYNEQFF
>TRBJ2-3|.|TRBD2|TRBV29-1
TGCAGCGTCGAAGGACTAGCGGGTGGCACAGATACGCAGTATTTT
CSVEGLAGGTDTQYF
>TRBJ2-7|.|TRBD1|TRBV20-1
TGCAGCGTTGAGCCCCCGGGACAGCCCTACGAGCAGTACTTC
CSVEPPGQPYEQYF
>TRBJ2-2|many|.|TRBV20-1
TGCAGTGCTAAGCCTAGCCTAACCGGGGAGCTGTTTTTT
CSAKPSLTGELFF
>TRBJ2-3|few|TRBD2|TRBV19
TGTGCCAGTAAGGCGGGAGTGGGCACAGATACGCAGTATTTT
CASKAGVGTDTQYF
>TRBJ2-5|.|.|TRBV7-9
TGTGCCAGCAGCTTTGGGGCCGCTAGAGAGACCCAGTACTTC
CASSFGAARETQYF
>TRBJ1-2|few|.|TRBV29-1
TGCAGCGTTGAAGAGCCTCGCCAGCTCTCTAACTATGGCTACACCTTC
CSVEEPRQLSNYGYTF
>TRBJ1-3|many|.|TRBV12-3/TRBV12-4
TGTGCCAGCAGTTTCGGGGGACGCGTTACTGGAAACACCATATATTTT
CASSFGGRVTGNTIYF
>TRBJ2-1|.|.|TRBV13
TGTGCCAGCAGCGTAGCAGATTACAATGAGCAGTTCTTC
CASSVADYNEQFF
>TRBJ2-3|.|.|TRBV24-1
TGTGCCACCAGTGGTCGGGGTCACACAGATACGCAGTATTTT
CATSGRGHTDTQYF
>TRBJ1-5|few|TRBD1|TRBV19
TGTGCCAGTTCCGCAAACAGGGGTGAGCCCCAGCATTTT
CASSANRGEPQHF
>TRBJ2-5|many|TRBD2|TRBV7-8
TGTGCCAGCAGCAAACTAGCGGGAGTAGAGACCCAGTACTTC
CASSKLAGVETQYF
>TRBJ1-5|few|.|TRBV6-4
TGTGCCAGCGAGGGACGGAACAATCAGCCCCAGCATTTT
CASEGRNNQPQHF
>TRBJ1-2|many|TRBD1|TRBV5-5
TGTGCCAGCAGCTTGGGGGGGACAGGGAACGGCTACACCTTC
CASSLGGTGNGYTF
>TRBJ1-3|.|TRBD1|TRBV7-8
TGTGCCAGCAGCCTGCGACAGGGGACCTCTGGAAACACCATATATTTT
CASSLRQGTSGNTIYF
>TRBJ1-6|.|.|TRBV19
TGTGCCAGTAGTGTTTCAGGGAGCTCCTATAATTCACCCCTCCACTTT
CASSVSGSSYNSPLHF
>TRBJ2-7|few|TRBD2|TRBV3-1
TGTGCCAGCACTTCCGGCCGGGGACTAGCGGAGCCCTACGAGCAGTACTTC
CASTSGRGLAEPYEQYF
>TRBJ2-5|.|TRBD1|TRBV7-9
TGTGCCAGCAGCGCCAATACAGGGGTAGGGGAGACCCAGTACTTC
CASSANTGVGETQYF
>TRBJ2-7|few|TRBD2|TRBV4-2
TGTGCCAGCAGCCAAGTTTTCGAGGCGCGGGAGACCCACGAGCAGTACTTC
CASSQVFEARETHEQYF
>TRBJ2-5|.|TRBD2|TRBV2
TGTGCCAGCAGTTGGAATAGCGGGAGGGGTGAGACCCAGTACTTC
CASSWNSGRGETQYF
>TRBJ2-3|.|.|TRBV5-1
TGCGCCAGCAGCTTGAGGCGGGAAGGCACAGATACGCAGTATTTT
CASSLRREGTDTQYF
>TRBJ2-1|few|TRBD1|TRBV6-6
TGTGCCAGCAGTTACCGAGGACAGGGGACCAATGAGCAGTTCTTC
CASSYRGQGTNEQFF
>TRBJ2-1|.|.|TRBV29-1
TGCAGCGCCCAGGGTAGCGCCTACAATGAGCAGTTCTTC
CSAQGSAYNEQFF
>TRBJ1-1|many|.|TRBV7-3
TGTGCCAGCAGCTCGGGGGGACAGAACACTGAAGCTTTCTTT
CASSSGGQNTEAFF
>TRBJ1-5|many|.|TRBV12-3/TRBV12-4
TGTGCCAGCAGTTTAAGTCCAAGTAGCAATCAGCCCCAGCATTTT
CASSLSPSSNQPQHF